This T cell receptor beta chain is from a study of blood T cells in healthy people across ages. Study-level information: Every two T cells gave about one barcoded beta molecule via template switching. Study-wide results and caveats: TCR beta diversity tracked closely with naive T cell percentage. TCR beta diversity per million T cells fell roughly linearly with age.

Concerning this clonotype itself: What it binds is unknown.

Next came a second PCR, run for roughly 6 to 11 cycles, which used a sample-barcoded 5' primer along with a J-beta primer mix. TCRdb ran MiXCR on the 5' RACE reads and lists one entry per CDR3 protein. The sample contains about 670,000 distinct CDR3 sequences, 35% to 50% of which appear only once. This CDR3 comprises 13 residues. Trimming left V 3 bases short and J 0 bases short, with 9 bases between. Looked up from germline, CDR1 is DFQATT and CDR2 is SNEGSKA (reference sequence). Extraction of total RNA produced a minimum of 6 micrograms from each sample. The chain employs TRBV20-1 and TRBJ2-7; D ambiguous. The TCR originated in a man older than 75 in good health. Sequenced material: blood. CDR3 in DNA: TGCAGTGCTAGGGACGCAGACTCCTACGAGCAGTACTTC. Amino acid sequence: CSARDADSYEQYF.